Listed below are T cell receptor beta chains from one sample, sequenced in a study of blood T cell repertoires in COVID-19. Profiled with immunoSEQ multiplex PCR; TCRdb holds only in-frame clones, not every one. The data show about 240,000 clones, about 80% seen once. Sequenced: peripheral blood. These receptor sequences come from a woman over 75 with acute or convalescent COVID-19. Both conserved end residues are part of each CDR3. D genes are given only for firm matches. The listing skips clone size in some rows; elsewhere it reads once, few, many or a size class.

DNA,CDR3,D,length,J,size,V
TGTGCCAGCAGCTTAGCCGGGGGTTCGGGTTCACCCCTCCACTTT,CASSLAGGSGSPLHF,NA,15,TRBJ1-6,NA,TRBV7-2
TGCGCCAGCACCCCGGGACAGGGAGCAGATACGCAGTATTTT,CASTPGQGADTQYF,TRBD1,14,TRBJ2-3,NA,TRBV5-1
TGTGCTAGTGGCCTTAGACTAGCGGGGGGGCTAAATACGCAGTATTTT,CASGLRLAGGLNTQYF,TRBD2,16,TRBJ2-3,NA,TRBV12-5
TGCGCCAGCAGCCAAGATCTAGCGGGGGCCCTCCAAGGCAAAAACATTCAGTACTTC,CASSQDLAGALQGKNIQYF,TRBD2,19,TRBJ2-4,NA,TRBV4-1
TGTGCCAGCAGGGGACCCGGGACAGGGTCTTACGAGCAGTACTTC,CASRGPGTGSYEQYF,TRBD1,15,TRBJ2-7,NA,TRBV6-5
TGTGCCAGCAGTAAGGGACAGAACCCGAGCTACACCTTC,CASSKGQNPSYTF,TRBD1,13,TRBJ1-2,few,TRBV5-6
TGTGCCAGTAGTCCCGACAGGGGTATTGGCTATGGCTACACCTTC,CASSPDRGIGYGYTF,TRBD1,15,TRBJ1-2,NA,TRBV19
TGCGCCAGCAGCTTCTCACAGGGAAGGCAAGAGACCCAGTACTTC,CASSFSQGRQETQYF,NA,15,TRBJ2-5,NA,TRBV5-1
TGTGCCAGCAGCTCGCACTATGATGAGTTCTTC,CASSSHYDEFF,NA,11,TRBJ2-1,NA,TRBV5-5
TGTGCCAGCAGCTTAGTCTTGGGGGGACCCTACGAGCAGTACTTC,CASSLVLGGPYEQYF,NA,15,TRBJ2-7,once,TRBV11-2
TGTGCCACCAGCAGAGATCCGAGCGGGAGCTACGAGCAGTACTTC,CATSRDPSGSYEQYF,TRBD2,15,TRBJ2-7,NA,TRBV15
TGTGCCAGCAGCCCCCTGACTAGCGTTGCCACCGGGGAGCTGTTTTTT,CASSPLTSVATGELFF,TRBD2,16,TRBJ2-2,NA,TRBV3-1/TRBV3-2
TGTGCCAGCAGCCAGGGACAACTATCAACTAATGAAAAACTGTTTTTT,CASSQGQLSTNEKLFF,NA,16,TRBJ1-4,NA,TRBV14
TGTGCCAGCAGTGTAACCACCTATAATGAAAAACTGTTTTTT,CASSVTTYNEKLFF,NA,14,TRBJ1-4,NA,TRBV25-1
TGCGCCAGCAGCCAAGATGCGGGGGGGGGCCGTCAGGAGCAGTTCTTC,CASSQDAGGGRQEQFF,TRBD2,16,TRBJ2-1,NA,TRBV4-3
TGTGCCAGCTCACTACAATACGAGCAGTACTTC,CASSLQYEQYF,NA,11,TRBJ2-7,few,TRBV18
TGCGCCAGCAGCTTGGGTACCGAGGGTCAGCCCCAGCATTTT,CASSLGTEGQPQHF,NA,14,TRBJ1-5,NA,TRBV5-1
TGTGCCAGTAGTAGGATTACCGGACAGGCCCGTAGCAATCAGCCCCAGCATTTT,CASSRITGQARSNQPQHF,TRBD1,18,TRBJ1-5,NA,TRBV19
TGTGCCAGCAGTGAATGGCGTAGCGTGGGCGGGGAGCTGTTTTTT,CASSEWRSVGGELFF,NA,15,TRBJ2-2,few,TRBV25-1
TGTGCCCTTGAGGGGAGGAATCAGCCCCAGCATTTT,CALEGRNQPQHF,NA,12,TRBJ1-5,NA,TRBV25-1
TGTGCCAGCTCCATAGACAGATCCTATAATTCACCCCTCCACTTT,CASSIDRSYNSPLHF,NA,15,TRBJ1-6,few,TRBV18
TGTGCCAGCAGTGAAGGGGTCAGGGGGGCGATTCAGCCCCAGCATTTT,CASSEGVRGAIQPQHF,TRBD1,16,TRBJ1-5,NA,TRBV6-1
TGTGCCAGCAGCCGCGGACAGGGTGACGTCTATGGCTACACCTTC,CASSRGQGDVYGYTF,TRBD1,15,TRBJ1-2,NA,TRBV7-9
TGTGCCAGCAGCAAGGGACTAGATCTCGTCTGGAGCCAAGAGACCCAGTACTTC,CASSKGLDLVWSQETQYF,TRBD2,18,TRBJ2-5,NA,TRBV5-6
TGCGCCAGCAGCTTGGGCCTTTGGACTAGCGGGAGAGGTTATGAGCAGTTCTTC,CASSLGLWTSGRGYEQFF,TRBD2,18,TRBJ2-1,few,TRBV5-1
TGTGCCATCAGTTCGACAGCCAGGAACACCGGGGAGCTGTTTTTT,CAISSTARNTGELFF,NA,15,TRBJ2-2,NA,TRBV10-3
TGTGCCAGCACGGGGGGGACAGGGCGTATGACTGAAGCTTTCTTT,CASTGGTGRMTEAFF,TRBD1,15,TRBJ1-1,NA,TRBV6-5
TGTGCCTGGAGTACAGGGGGCCCCACTGAAGCTTTCTTT,CAWSTGGPTEAFF,TRBD1,13,TRBJ1-1,once,TRBV30
TGTGCCAGCAGTTACTCGATTCGCGCGGGGGGGCAAGAGACCCAGTACTTC,CASSYSIRAGGQETQYF,TRBD2,17,TRBJ2-5,once,TRBV6-2/TRBV6-3
TGTGCCAGCAGTTTAAAGGTTGGGGCTACACCCTACGAGCAGTACTTC,CASSLKVGATPYEQYF,NA,16,TRBJ2-7,once,TRBV27
TGTGCCAGCAGTGAAGCACTCGTAGCAGTTAGCTCCTACGAGCAGTACTTC,CASSEALVAVSSYEQYF,NA,17,TRBJ2-7,NA,TRBV6-1
TGTGCCAGTAGTATAGATCGCGGGAGGGCAGATACGCAGTATTTT,CASSIDRGRADTQYF,TRBD2,15,TRBJ2-3,few,TRBV19
TGCGCCAGCAGCGCGTGGGACAGCTCCTACGAGCAGTACTTC,CASSAWDSSYEQYF,TRBD1,14,TRBJ2-7,NA,TRBV5-1
TGTGCCAGCAGCCGCGCGGGAGGAACGGAGACCCAGTACTTC,CASSRAGGTETQYF,TRBD2,14,TRBJ2-5,NA,TRBV5-4
TGTGCCAGCGGCAGGGGGTGGGAAAAACTGTTTTTT,CASGRGWEKLFF,TRBD1,12,TRBJ1-4,few,TRBV3-1/TRBV3-2
TGTGCCAGCAGCTTTGGCCAGGGTCCCTACGAGCAGTACTTC,CASSFGQGPYEQYF,NA,14,TRBJ2-7,NA,TRBV5-8
TGCAGTGCTAGTAGAGCTAGCGGGGGCACTAGCACAGATACGCAGTATTTT,CSASRASGGTSTDTQYF,TRBD2,17,TRBJ2-3,NA,TRBV20-1
TGTGCCAGCAGCCAAGCTGCGGGGGCGAATCAGCCCCAGCATTTT,CASSQAAGANQPQHF,NA,15,TRBJ1-5,NA,TRBV3-1/TRBV3-2
TGTGCCAGCAGGACTAGCGGGGCCTCGACAGATACGCAGTATTTT,CASRTSGASTDTQYF,TRBD2,15,TRBJ2-3,NA,TRBV2
TGTGCCAGCAGCCGCCGGGACAGGACAGGACAGCCCCAGCATTTT,CASSRRDRTGQPQHF,TRBD1,15,TRBJ1-5,NA,TRBV2
TGTGCCAGCAGTCCGACTAGCCACGAGCAGTACTTC,CASSPTSHEQYF,TRBD2,12,TRBJ2-7,NA,TRBV6-5
TGTGCCAGCAGCTTATCGGGACAGGGGAATGAAAAACTGTTTTTT,CASSLSGQGNEKLFF,TRBD1,15,TRBJ1-4,NA,TRBV7-9